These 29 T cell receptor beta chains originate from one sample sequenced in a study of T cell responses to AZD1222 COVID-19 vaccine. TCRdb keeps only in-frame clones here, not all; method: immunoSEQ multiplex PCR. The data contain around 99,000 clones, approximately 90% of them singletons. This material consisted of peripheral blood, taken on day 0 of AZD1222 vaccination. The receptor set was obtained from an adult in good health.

DNA of the CDR3: TGCAGTGCTAGCTCCAGCACCGAGCAGTACGTC. Its protein is CSASSSTEQYV. The chain is built from TRBV20-1 and TRBJ2-7; unclear D gene. There are 11 residues in the CDR3. Deletions cut 3 bases from V and 6 bases from J, with 9 bases between. Germline assignment: CDR1 DFQATT and CDR2 SNEGSKA (reference sequence).

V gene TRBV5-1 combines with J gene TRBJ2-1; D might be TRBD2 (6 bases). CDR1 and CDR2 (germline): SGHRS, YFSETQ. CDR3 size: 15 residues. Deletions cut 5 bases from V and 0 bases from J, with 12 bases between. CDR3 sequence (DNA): TGCGCCAGCAGTTTGAGCGGGCTCTCCTACAATGAGCAGTTCTTC. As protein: CASSLSGLSYNEQFF.

As DNA, the CDR3 is TGTGCCAGCAGCCAGTTTTTGAGGGGGGCGGACGAGCAGTACTTC. Translated, it gives CASSQFLRGADEQYF. V is TRBV7-8 and J is TRBJ2-7; possibly TRBD1 or TRBD2 for D (6 bases each). V was clipped by 5 bases and J by 5 bases, with 19 bases between them. The CDR3 has 15 amino acids. CDR1 is SGHVS, CDR2 FQNEAQ, per germline.

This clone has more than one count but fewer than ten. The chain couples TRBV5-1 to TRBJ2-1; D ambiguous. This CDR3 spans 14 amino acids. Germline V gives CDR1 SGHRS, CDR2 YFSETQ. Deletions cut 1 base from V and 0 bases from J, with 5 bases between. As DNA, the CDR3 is TGCGCCAGCAGCTTGTTGGGCTCCTACAATGAGCAGTTCTTC. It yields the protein CASSLLGSYNEQFF. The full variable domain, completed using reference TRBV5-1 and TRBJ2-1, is KAGVTQTPRYLIKTRGQQVTLSCSPISGHRSVSWYQQTPGQGLQFLFEYFSETQRNKGNFPGRFSGRQFSNSRSEMNVSTLELGDSALYLCASSLLGSYNEQFFGPGTRLTVL.

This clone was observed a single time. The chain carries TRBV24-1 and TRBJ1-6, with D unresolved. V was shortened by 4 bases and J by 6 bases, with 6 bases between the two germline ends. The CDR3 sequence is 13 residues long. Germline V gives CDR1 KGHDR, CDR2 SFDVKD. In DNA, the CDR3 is TGTGCCACCAGTGAGTCGGGTAATTCACCCCTCCACTTT. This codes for CATSESGNSPLHF.

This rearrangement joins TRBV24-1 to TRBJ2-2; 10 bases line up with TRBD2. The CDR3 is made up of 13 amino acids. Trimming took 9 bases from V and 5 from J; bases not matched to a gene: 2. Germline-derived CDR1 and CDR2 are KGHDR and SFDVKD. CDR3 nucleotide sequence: TGTGCCACCCGGACTAGCGGAACCGGGGAGCTGTTTTTT. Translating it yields CATRTSGTGELFF.

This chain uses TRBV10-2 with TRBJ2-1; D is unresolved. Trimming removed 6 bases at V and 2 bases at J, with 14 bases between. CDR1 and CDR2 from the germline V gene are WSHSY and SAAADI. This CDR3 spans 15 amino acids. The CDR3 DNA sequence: TGCGCCAGCAGCCCAATATCTTCAACCTACAATGAGCAGTTCTTC. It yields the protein CASSPISSTYNEQFF.

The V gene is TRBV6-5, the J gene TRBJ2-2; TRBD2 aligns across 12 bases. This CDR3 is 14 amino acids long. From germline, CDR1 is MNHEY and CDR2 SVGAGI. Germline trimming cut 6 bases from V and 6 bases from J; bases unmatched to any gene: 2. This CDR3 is CASRTSGGAGELFF. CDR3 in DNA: TGTGCCAGCAGGACTAGCGGGGGTGCCGGGGAGCTGTTTTTT.

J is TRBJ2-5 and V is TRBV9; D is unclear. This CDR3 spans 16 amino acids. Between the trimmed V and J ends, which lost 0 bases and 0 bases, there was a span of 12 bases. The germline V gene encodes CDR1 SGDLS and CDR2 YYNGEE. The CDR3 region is CASSVGPSTNQETQYF. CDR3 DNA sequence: TGTGCCAGCAGCGTAGGTCCAAGTACAAACCAAGAGACCCAGTACTTC.

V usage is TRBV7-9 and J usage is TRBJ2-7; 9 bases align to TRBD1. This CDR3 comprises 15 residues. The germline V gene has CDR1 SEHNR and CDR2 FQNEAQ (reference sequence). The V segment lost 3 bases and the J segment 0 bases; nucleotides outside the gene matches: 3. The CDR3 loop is CASSFGTGSSYEQYF. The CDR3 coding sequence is TGTGCCAGCAGCTTCGGGACAGGGAGCTCCTACGAGCAGTACTTC.

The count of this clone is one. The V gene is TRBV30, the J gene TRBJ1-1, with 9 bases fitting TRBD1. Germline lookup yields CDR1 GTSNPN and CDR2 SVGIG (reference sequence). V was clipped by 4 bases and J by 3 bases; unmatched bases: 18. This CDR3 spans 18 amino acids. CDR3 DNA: TGTGCCTGGACCAGATTGGCGACAGGGGGTAGTTGGTACACTGAAGCTTTCTTT. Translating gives CAWTRLATGGSWYTEAFF.

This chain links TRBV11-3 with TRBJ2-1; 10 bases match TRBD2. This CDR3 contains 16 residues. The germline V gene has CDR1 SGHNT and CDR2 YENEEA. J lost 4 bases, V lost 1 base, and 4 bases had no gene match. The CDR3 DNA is TGTGCCAGCAGCTTAGTACTAGCGGGAAATTACAATGAGCAGTTCTTC. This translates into CASSLVLAGNYNEQFF. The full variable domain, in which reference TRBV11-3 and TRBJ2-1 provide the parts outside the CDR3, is EAGVVQSPRYKIIEKKQPVAFWCNPISGHNTLYWYLQNLGQGPELLIRYENEEAVDDSQLPKDRFSAERLKGVDSTLKIQPAELGDSAVYLCASSLVLAGNYNEQFFGPGTRLTVL.

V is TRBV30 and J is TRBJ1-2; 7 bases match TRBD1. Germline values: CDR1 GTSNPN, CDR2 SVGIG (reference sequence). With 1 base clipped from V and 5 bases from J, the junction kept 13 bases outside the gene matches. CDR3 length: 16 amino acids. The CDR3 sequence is CAWSGGQAEKRYGYTF. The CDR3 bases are TGTGCCTGGAGTGGAGGACAGGCCGAGAAACGATATGGCTACACCTTC.

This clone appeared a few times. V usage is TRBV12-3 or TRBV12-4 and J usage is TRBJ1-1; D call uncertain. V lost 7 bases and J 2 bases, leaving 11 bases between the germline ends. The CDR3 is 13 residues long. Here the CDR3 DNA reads TGTGCCAGCAAGGGCATTTACAACACTGAAGCTTTCTTT. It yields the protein CASKGIYNTEAFF.

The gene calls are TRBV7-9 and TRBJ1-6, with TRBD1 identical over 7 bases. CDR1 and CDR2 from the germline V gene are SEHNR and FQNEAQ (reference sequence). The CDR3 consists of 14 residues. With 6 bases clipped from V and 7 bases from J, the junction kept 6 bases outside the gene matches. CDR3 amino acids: CASRKDRENSPLHF. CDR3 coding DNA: TGTGCCAGCAGGAAAGACAGGGAGAATTCACCCCTCCACTTT.

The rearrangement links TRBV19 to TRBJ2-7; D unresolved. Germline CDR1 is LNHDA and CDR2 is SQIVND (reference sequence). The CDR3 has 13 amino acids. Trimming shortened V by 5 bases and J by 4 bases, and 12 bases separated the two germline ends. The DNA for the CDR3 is TGTGCCAGTAGTCCCAGGATCCTATACGAGCAGTACTTC. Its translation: CASSPRILYEQYF.

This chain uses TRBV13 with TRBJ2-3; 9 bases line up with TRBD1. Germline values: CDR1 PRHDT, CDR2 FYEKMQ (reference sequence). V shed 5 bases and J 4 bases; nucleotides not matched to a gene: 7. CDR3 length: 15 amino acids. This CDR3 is CASSRNRGPADTQYF. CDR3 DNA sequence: TGTGCCAGCAGCCGAAACAGGGGGCCGGCAGATACGCAGTATTTT.

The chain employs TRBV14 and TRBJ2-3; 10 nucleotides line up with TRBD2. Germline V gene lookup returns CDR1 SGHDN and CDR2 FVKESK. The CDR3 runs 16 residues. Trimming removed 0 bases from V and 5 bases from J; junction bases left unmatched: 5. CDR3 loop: CASSQDKGLALDTQYF. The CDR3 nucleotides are TGTGCCAGCAGCCAAGATAAGGGACTAGCGTTAGATACGCAGTATTTT. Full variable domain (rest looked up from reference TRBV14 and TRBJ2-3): EAGVTQFPSHSVIEKGQTVTLRCDPISGHDNLYWYRRVMGKEIKFLLHFVKESKQDESGMPNNRFLAERTGGTYSTLKVQPAELEDSGVYFCASSQDKGLALDTQYFGPGTRLTVL.

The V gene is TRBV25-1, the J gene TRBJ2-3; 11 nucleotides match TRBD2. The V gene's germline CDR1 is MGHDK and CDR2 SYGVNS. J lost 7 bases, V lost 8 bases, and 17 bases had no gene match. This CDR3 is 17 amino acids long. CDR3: CASEFGVAGGPVNTQYF. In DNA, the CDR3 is TGTGCCAGCGAGTTCGGAGTAGCGGGAGGGCCTGTAAATACGCAGTATTTT. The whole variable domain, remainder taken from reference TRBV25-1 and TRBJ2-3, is EADIYQTPRYLVIGTGKKITLECSQTMGHDKMYWYQQDPGMELHLIHYSYGVNSTEKGDLSSESTVSRIRTEHFPLTLESARPSHTSQYLCASEFGVAGGPVNTQYFGPGTRLTVL.

This CDR3 reads CASSFFAQNTEAFF. The CDR3 DNA is TGTGCCAGCAGCTTCTTCGCCCAGAACACTGAAGCTTTCTTT. This chain joins TRBV5-4 and TRBJ1-1; D call uncertain. The CDR3 runs to 14 residues. Germline CDR1 SGHNT, CDR2 YYREEE (reference sequence). V dropped 2 bases and J dropped 1 base, with 9 bases sitting between them.

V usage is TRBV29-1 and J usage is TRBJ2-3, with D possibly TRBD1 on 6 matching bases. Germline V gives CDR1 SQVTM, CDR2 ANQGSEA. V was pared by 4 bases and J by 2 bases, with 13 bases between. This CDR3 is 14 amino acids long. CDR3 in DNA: TGCAGCGTTGGGCCCGACAGGAACACAGATACGCAGTATTTT. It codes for CSVGPDRNTDTQYF.

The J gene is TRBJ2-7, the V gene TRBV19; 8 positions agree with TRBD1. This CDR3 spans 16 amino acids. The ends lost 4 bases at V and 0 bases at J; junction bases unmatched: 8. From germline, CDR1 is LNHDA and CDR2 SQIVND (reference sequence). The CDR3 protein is CASSTRTGSSSYEQYF. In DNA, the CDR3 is TGTGCCAGTAGTACCCGGACAGGGTCCTCCTCCTACGAGCAGTACTTC. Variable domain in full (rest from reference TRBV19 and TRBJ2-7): DGGITQSPKYLFRKEGQNVTLSCEQNLNHDAMYWYRQDPGQGLRLIYYSQIVNDFQKGDIAEGYSVSREKKESFPLTVTSAQKNPTAFYLCASSTRTGSSSYEQYFGPGTRLTVT.

The CDR3 spells CAWRGQKHAEAFF. The DNA for the CDR3 is TGTGCCTGGAGGGGACAGAAACACGCTGAAGCTTTCTTT. The J gene is TRBJ1-1, the V gene TRBV30; 7 bases agree with TRBD1. The CDR3 spans 13 residues. Germline V gene data show CDR1 as GTSNPN and CDR2 as SVGIG (reference sequence). J was trimmed by 6 bases and V by 3 bases; bases with no gene match: 7.

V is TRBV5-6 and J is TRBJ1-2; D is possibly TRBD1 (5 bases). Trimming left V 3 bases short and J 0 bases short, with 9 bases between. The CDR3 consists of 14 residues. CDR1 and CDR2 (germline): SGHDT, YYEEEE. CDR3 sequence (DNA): TGTGCCAGCAGCTCGGAGGGGTCTAACTATGGCTACACCTTC. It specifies CASSSEGSNYGYTF.

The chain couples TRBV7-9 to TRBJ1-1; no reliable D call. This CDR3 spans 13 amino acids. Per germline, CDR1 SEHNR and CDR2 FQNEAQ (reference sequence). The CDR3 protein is CAERGGLNTEAFF. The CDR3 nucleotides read TGTGCAGAACGGGGAGGTCTGAACACTGAAGCTTTCTTT.

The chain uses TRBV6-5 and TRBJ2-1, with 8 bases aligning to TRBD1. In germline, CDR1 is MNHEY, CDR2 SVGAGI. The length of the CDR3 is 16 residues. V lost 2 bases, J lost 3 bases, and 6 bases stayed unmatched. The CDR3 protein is CASSYRTGWFYNEQFF. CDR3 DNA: TGTGCCAGCAGTTACCGGACAGGGTGGTTCTACAATGAGCAGTTCTTC.

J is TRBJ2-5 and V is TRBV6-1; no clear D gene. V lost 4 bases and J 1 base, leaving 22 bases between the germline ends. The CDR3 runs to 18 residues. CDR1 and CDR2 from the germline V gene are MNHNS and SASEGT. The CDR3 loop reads CASSAVPLGIGSQETQYF. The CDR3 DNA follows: TGTGCCAGCAGTGCCGTTCCCCTAGGGATTGGGTCCCAAGAGACCCAGTACTTC.

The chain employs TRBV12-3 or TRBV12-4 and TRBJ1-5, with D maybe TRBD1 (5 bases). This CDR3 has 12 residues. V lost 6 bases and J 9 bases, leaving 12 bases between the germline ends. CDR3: CASSSGPGPQHF. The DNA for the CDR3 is TGTGCCAGCAGCTCGGGACCGGGGCCCCAGCATTTT.

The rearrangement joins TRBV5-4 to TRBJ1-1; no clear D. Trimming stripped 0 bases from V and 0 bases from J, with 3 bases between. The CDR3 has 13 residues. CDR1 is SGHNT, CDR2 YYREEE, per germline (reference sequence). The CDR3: CASSLEMNTEAFF. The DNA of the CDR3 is TGTGCCAGCAGCTTGGAGATGAACACTGAAGCTTTCTTT.